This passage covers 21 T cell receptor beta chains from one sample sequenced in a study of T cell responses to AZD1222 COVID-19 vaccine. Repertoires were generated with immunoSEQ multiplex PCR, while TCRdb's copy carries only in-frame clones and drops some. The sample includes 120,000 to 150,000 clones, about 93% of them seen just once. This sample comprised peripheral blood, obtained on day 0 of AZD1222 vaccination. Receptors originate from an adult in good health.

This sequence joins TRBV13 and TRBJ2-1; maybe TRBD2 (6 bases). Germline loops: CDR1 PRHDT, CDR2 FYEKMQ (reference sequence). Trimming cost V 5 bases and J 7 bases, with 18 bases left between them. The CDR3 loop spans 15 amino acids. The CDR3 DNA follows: TGTGCCAGCAGCCCACTGGCGGAGGGGACGAATGAGCAGTTCTTC. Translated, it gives CASSPLAEGTNEQFF.

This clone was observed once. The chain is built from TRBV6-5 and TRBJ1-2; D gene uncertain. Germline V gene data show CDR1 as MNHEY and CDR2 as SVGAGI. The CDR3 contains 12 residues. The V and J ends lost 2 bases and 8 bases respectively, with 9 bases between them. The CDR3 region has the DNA TGTGCCAGCAGTTACGTGGGTCAGGGCTACACCTTC. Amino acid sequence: CASSYVGQGYTF.

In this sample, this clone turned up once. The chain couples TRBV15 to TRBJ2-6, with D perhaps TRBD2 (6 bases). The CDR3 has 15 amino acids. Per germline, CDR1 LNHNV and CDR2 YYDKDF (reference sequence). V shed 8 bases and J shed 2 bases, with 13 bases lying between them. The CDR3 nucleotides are TGTGCCACCGGTTACGGGGGAGCTGGGGCCAACGTCCTGACTTTC. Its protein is CATGYGGAGANVLTF. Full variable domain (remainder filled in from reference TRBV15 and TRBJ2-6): DAMVIQNPRYQVTQFGKPVTLSCSQTLNHNVMYWYQQKSSQAPKLLFHYYDKDFNNEADTPDNFQSRRPNTSFCFLDIRSPGLGDTAMYLCATGYGGAGANVLTFGAGSRLTVL.

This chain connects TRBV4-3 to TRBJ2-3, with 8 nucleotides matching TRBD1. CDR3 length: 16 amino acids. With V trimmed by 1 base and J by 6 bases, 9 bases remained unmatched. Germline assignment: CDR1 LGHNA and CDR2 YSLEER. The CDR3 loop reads CASSQGTRGQADTQYF. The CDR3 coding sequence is TGCGCCAGCAGCCAAGGTACCCGGGGACAGGCGGATACGCAGTATTTT.

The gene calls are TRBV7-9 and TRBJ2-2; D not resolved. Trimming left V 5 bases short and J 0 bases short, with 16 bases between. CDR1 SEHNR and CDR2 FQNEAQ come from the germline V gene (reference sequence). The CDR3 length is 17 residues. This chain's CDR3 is CASSPRGASSNTGELFF. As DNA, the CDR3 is TGTGCCAGCAGCCCCCGAGGTGCCAGTTCGAACACCGGGGAGCTGTTTTTT.

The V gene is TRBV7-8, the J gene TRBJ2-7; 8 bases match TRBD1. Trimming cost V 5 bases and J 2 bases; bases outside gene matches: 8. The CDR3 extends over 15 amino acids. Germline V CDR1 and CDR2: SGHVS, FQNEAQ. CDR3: CASSPLGTGAYEQYF. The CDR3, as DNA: TGTGCCAGCAGCCCGCTCGGGACAGGAGCCTACGAGCAGTACTTC.

The CDR3 sequence: CASSLGLGEQETQYF. The CDR3 bases are TGTGCCAGCTCACTTGGTCTGGGGGAGCAAGAGACCCAGTACTTC. V and J are TRBV18 and TRBJ2-5, with D perhaps given as TRBD1 or TRBD2 (5 bases each). CDR1 and CDR2 (germline): KGHSH, LQKENI. V shed 4 bases and J shed 2 bases, with 14 bases lying between them. This CDR3 is 15 amino acids long.

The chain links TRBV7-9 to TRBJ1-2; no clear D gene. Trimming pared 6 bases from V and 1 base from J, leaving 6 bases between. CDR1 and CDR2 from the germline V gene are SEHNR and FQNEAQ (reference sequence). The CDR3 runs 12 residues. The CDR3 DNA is TGTGCCAGCAGTTCCGTTAACTATGGCTACACCTTC. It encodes CASSSVNYGYTF. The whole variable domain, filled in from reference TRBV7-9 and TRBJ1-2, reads DTGVSQNPRHKITKRGQNVTFRCDPISEHNRLYWYRQTLGQGPEFLTYFQNEAQLEKSRLLSDRFSAERPKGSFSTLEIQRTEQGDSAMYLCASSSVNYGYTFGSGTRLTVV.

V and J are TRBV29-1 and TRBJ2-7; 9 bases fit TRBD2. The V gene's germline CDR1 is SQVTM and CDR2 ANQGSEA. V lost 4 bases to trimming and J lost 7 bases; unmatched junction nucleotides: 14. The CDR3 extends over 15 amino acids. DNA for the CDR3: TGCAGCGTTGCCACCGTGTTAGCGGGAGCGGAAGAGCAGTACTTC. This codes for CSVATVLAGAEEQYF.

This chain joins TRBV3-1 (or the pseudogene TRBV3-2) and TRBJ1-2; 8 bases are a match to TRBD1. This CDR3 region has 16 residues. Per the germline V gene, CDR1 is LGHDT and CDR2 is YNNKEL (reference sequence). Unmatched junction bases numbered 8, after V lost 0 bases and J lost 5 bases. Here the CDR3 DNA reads TGTGCCAGCAGCCAAGATACCTTTGGACAGGGATATGGCTACACCTTC. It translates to CASSQDTFGQGYGYTF.

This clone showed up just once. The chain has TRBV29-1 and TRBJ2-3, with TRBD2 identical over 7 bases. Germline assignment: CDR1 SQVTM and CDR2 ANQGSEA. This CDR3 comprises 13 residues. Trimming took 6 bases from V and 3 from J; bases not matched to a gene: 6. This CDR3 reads CSVQRGRTDTQYF. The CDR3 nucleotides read TGCAGCGTCCAGCGGGGTAGGACAGATACGCAGTATTTT.

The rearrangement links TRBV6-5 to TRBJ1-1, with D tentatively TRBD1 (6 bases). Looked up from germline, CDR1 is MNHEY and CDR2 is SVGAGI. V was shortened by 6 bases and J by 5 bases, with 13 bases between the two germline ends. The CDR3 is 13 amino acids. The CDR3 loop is CASREGVGTEAFF. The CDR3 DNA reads TGTGCCAGCAGGGAGGGGGTTGGGACTGAAGCTTTCTTT.

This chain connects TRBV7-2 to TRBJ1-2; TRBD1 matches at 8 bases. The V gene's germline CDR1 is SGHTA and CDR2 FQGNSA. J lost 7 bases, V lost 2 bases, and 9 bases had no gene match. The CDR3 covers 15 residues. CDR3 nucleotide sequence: TGTGCCAGCAGCTTATCAGGGGGCGACGTCGGTGGCTACACCTTC. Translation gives CASSLSGGDVGGYTF.

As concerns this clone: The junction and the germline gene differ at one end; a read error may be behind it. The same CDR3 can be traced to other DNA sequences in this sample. The DNA of the CDR3 is TGTGCCAGTAGCTTAGCCCCGGGTGAAGAAGGCTCCTACGAGCAGTACTTC. Amino acid sequence: CASSLAPGEEGSYEQYF. The genes are TRBV7-8 and TRBJ2-7; D call uncertain. This CDR3 spans 17 amino acids. Germline values: CDR1 SGHVS, CDR2 FQNEAQ.

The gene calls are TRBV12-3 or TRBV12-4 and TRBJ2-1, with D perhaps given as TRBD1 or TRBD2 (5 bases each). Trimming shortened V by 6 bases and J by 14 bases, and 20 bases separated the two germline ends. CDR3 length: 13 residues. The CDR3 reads CASSPPSGTVEFF. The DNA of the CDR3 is TGTGCCAGCAGCCCTCCGTCCGGGACCGTGGAGTTCTTC.

The CDR3 loop is CASSRLQGADYGYTF. The DNA of the CDR3 is TGTGCCAGCAGCAGACTACAGGGGGCTGACTATGGCTACACCTTC. This chain joins TRBV7-9 and TRBJ1-2, with 9 bases identical to TRBD1. The CDR3 has 15 amino acids. Germline CDR1 reads SEHNR; CDR2 reads FQNEAQ (reference sequence). The V and J ends lost 5 bases and 3 bases, in that order; junction bases with no gene match: 7.

The CDR3 loop reads CASSPGRPGDGYTF. DNA of the CDR3: TGTGCCAGCAGCCCTGGCCGACCGGGTGATGGCTACACCTTC. The chain uses TRBV7-8 and TRBJ1-2; no clear D gene. CDR1 and CDR2 (germline): SGHVS, FQNEAQ. Trimming pared 5 bases from V and 6 bases from J, leaving 16 bases between. CDR3 length: 14 residues. The variable domain in full, with the rest retrieved from reference TRBV7-8 and TRBJ1-2, is GAGVSQSPRYKVAKRGQDVALRCDPISGHVSLFWYQQALGQGPEFLTYFQNEAQLDKSGLPSDRFFAERPEGSVSTLKIQRTQQEDSAVYLCASSPGRPGDGYTFGSGTRLTVV.

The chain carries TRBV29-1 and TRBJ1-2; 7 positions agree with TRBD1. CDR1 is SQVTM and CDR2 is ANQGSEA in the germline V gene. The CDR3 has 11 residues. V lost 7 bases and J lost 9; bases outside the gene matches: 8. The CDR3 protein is CSATGELSYTF. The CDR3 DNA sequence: TGCAGCGCTACAGGGGAACTAAGCTACACCTTC.

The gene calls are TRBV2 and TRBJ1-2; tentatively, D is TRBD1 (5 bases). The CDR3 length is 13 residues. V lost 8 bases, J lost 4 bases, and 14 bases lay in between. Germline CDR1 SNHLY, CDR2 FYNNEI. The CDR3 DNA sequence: TGTGCCAGCGGGGGTGGGGGACTCTATGGCTACACCTTC. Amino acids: CASGGGGLYGYTF.

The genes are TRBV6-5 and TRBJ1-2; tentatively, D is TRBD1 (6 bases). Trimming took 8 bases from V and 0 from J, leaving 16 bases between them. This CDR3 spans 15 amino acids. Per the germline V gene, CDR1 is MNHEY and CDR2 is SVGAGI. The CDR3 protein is CASPGADGANYGYTF. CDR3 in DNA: TGTGCCAGCCCGGGGGCGGACGGGGCTAACTATGGCTACACCTTC.

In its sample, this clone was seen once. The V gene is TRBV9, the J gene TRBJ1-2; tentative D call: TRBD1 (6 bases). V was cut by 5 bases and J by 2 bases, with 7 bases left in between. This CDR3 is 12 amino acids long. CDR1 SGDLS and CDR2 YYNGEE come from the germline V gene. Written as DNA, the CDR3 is TGTGCCAGCAGGCAGGGGAACTATGGCTACACCTTC. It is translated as CASRQGNYGYTF.